Listed here are 9 T cell receptor beta chains from one sample, sequenced in a study of cytomegalovirus exposure and HLA in healthy donors. TCRdb's copy holds only in-frame clones and misses some; the assay was immunoSEQ multiplex PCR. The profile shows 250,000 to 400,000 clones, 75% to 90% of them singletons. Sequenced material: PBMCs. These receptors were taken from a woman aged 25 to 45 in good health and CMV-seropositive.

The chain combines TRBV28 with TRBJ2-7; no definite D call. V lost 3 bases and J 3 bases, leaving 6 bases between the germline ends. This CDR3 comprises 12 residues. The germline gives CDR1 MDHEN, CDR2 SYDVKM. The CDR3: CASSFRIYEQYF. The CDR3 DNA follows: TGTGCCAGCAGTTTCAGGATCTACGAGCAGTACTTC.

This chain joins TRBV9 and TRBJ2-1; 9 bases agree with TRBD2. Germline V gene lookup returns CDR1 SGDLS and CDR2 YYNGEE. With 0 bases clipped from V and 8 bases from J, the junction kept 6 bases outside the gene matches. This CDR3 region has 15 residues. CDR3 amino acids: CASSVGRGGIDEQFF. CDR3 DNA: TGTGCCAGCAGCGTAGGGCGGGGGGGCATTGATGAGCAGTTCTTC. The full variable domain, completed using reference TRBV9 and TRBJ2-1, is DSGVTQTPKHLITATGQRVTLRCSPRSGDLSVYWYQQSLDQGLQFLIQYYNGEERAKGNILERFSAQQFPDLHSELNLSSLELGDSALYFCASSVGRGGIDEQFFGPGTRLTVL.

The J gene is TRBJ2-7, the V gene TRBV6-6; tentatively, D is TRBD2 (6 bases). Germline CDR1 reads MNHNY; CDR2 reads SVGAGI (reference sequence). The CDR3 is made up of 12 amino acids. With 8 bases removed from V and 2 bases from J, the gap between germline ends came to 10 bases. The CDR3 spells CASVADPYEQYF. In DNA, the CDR3 is TGTGCCAGCGTAGCGGATCCCTACGAGCAGTACTTC.

This chain links TRBV28 with TRBJ2-1; 10 bases are a match to TRBD2. V gave up 3 bases and J gave up 9 bases; unmatched junction bases: 8. The germline V gene has CDR1 MDHEN and CDR2 SYDVKM. CDR3 length: 15 amino acids. CDR3 DNA: TGTGCCAGCAGTTTTGGGCTAGCGGGAGCAGGTGAGCAGTTCTTC. Protein sequence: CASSFGLAGAGEQFF.

The chain carries TRBV28 and TRBJ1-5; D ambiguous. The V gene's germline CDR1 is MDHEN and CDR2 SYDVKM. This CDR3 region has 11 residues. The V end was cut by 6 bases, the J end by 9 bases, with 9 bases between. CDR3 coding DNA: TGTGCCAGCAGCCGACTGGGGCCCCAGCATTTT. Protein product: CASSRLGPQHF.

This clone has more than one count but fewer than ten. The chain couples TRBV5-1 to TRBJ1-2; 9 bases agree with TRBD1. The CDR3 consists of 13 residues. The junction had 2 bases not matched to a gene; V was cut back by 4 bases and J by 4 bases. Germline CDR1 and CDR2: SGHRS and YFSETQ. Written as DNA, the CDR3 is TGCGCCAGCAGCCAGGGACAGGGCTATGGCTACACCTTC. Protein product: CASSQGQGYGYTF. Full variable domain (missing parts from reference TRBV5-1 and TRBJ1-2): KAGVTQTPRYLIKTRGQQVTLSCSPISGHRSVSWYQQTPGQGLQFLFEYFSETQRNKGNFPGRFSGRQFSNSRSEMNVSTLELGDSALYLCASSQGQGYGYTFGSGTRLTVV.

J is TRBJ2-2 and V is TRBV2, with a weak D call TRBD2 (5 bases). The CDR3 has 11 amino acids. Germline-derived CDR1 and CDR2 are SNHLY and FYNNEI. Trimming took 6 bases from V and 6 from J, leaving 5 bases between them. CDR3 loop: CASREAGELFF. DNA for the CDR3: TGTGCCAGCAGGGAGGCCGGGGAGCTGTTTTTT.

In its sample, this clone was seen once. The chain combines TRBV6-5 with TRBJ2-7; TRBD2 aligns across 8 bases. Germline CDR1 reads MNHEY; CDR2 reads SVGAGI. The CDR3 runs 13 residues. The ends lost 6 bases at V and 3 bases at J; junction bases unmatched: 4. CDR3 sequence reads: CASSGAGVYEQYF. In nucleotides, the CDR3 is TGTGCCAGCAGCGGAGCGGGAGTCTACGAGCAGTACTTC.

The CDR3 DNA follows: TGTGCCAGCAGCTTAACCGGACAGGGTTACGAGCAGTACTTC. Protein: CASSLTGQGYEQYF. The genes are TRBV13 and TRBJ2-7, with 8 nucleotides matching TRBD1. The CDR3 runs 14 residues. The germline V gene has CDR1 PRHDT and CDR2 FYEKMQ (reference sequence). Germline trimming cut 2 bases from V and 4 bases from J; bases unmatched to any gene: 4.